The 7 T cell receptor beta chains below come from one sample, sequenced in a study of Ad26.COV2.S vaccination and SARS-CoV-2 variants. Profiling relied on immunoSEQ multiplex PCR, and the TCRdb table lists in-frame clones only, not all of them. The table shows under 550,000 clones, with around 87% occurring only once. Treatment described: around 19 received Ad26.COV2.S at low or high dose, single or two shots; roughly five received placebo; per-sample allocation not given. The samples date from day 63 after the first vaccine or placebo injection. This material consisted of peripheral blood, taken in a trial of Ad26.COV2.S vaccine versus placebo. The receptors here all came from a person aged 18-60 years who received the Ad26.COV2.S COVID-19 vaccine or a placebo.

The DNA for the CDR3 is TGTGCCAGCAGCCAAGATCAGGGATGGTATGGCTACACCTTC. It is translated as CASSQDQGWYGYTF. This chain joins TRBV14 and TRBJ1-2, with a weak D call TRBD1 (5 bases). V shed 0 bases and J shed 5 bases, with 10 bases lying between them. The CDR3 sequence is 14 residues long. The germline CDR1 and CDR2 sequences are SGHDN and FVKESK.

This CDR3 reads CASSLKGGQPQHF. CDR3 nucleotide sequence: TGTGCCAGCAGTTTAAAGGGGGGTCAGCCCCAGCATTTT. This sequence joins TRBV12-3 or TRBV12-4 and TRBJ1-5; a weak D match, TRBD1 (6 bases). The CDR3 consists of 13 residues. With 2 bases removed from V and 6 bases from J, the gap between germline ends came to 8 bases.

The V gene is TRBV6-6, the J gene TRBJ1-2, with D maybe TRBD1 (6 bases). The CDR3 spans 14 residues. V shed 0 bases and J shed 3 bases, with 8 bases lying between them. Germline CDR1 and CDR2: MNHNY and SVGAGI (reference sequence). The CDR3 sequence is CASSYSQGYYGYTF. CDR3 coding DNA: TGTGCCAGCAGTTACTCACAGGGCTACTATGGCTACACCTTC.

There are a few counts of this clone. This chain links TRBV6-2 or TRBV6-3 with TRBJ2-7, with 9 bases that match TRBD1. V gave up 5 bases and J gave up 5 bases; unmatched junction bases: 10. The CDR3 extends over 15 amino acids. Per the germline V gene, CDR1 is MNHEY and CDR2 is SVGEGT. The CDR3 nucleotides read TGTGCCAGCAGTGCCCCTAGGACAGGGGACCACGAGCAGTACTTC. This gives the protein CASSAPRTGDHEQYF.

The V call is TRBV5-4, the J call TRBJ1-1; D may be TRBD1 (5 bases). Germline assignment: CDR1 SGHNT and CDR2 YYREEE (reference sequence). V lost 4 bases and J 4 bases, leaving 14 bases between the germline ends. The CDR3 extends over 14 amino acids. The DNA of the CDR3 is TGTGCCAGCAGCCCCGGGACGGACCCCACTGAAGCTTTCTTT. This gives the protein CASSPGTDPTEAFF.

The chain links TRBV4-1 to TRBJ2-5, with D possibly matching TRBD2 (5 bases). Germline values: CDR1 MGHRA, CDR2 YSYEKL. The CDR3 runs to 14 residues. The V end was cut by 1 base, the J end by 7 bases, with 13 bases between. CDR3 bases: TGCGCCAGCAGCCAAGTTCTAGACTACGGGACCCAGTACTTC. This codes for CASSQVLDYGTQYF.

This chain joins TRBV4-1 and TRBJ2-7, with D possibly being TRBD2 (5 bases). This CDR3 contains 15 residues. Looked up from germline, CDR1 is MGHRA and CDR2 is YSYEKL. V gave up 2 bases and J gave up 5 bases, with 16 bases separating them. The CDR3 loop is CASSQPARGLDEQYF. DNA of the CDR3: TGCGCCAGCAGCCAACCTGCAAGAGGGCTCGACGAGCAGTACTTC.